These 29 T cell receptor beta chains originate from one sample sequenced in a study of siplizumab effects on memory and regulatory T cells. Here immunoSEQ multiplex PCR was the method, and the copy in TCRdb shows in-frame clones only, minus some. The sample gives approximately 100,000 clones, approximately 91% of which show up once; around 11% is in the top ten. The material sequenced was non-Treg CD4+ T cells sorted from blood. The source is a human donor in good health.

The chain joins TRBV6-5 to TRBJ2-7; D tentatively fits TRBD1 or TRBD2 (7 bases each). Germline V gives CDR1 MNHEY, CDR2 SVGAGI. CDR3 length equals 14 residues. V was trimmed by 5 bases and J by 4 bases, leaving 15 bases between them. CDR3 coding DNA: TGTGCCAGCAGTGCGAGCGGGACAGCATACGAGCAGTACTTC. Residues: CASSASGTAYEQYF.

The CDR3 loop reads CASSSTSGRITYEQYF. CDR3 coding DNA: TGTGCCAGCAGCTCAACTAGCGGGAGGATAACCTACGAGCAGTACTTC. V usage is TRBV11-2 and J usage is TRBJ2-7; 12 bases match TRBD2. Germline CDR1 and CDR2: SGHAT and FQNNGV. Trimming cost V 4 bases and J 2 bases; bases outside gene matches: 6. The CDR3 is made up of 16 amino acids. Drawing the rest from reference TRBV11-2 and TRBJ2-7, the complete variable domain is EAGVAQSPRYKIIEKRQSVAFWCNPISGHATLYWYQQILGQGPKLLIQFQNNGVVDDSQLPKDRFSAERLKGVDSTLKIQPAKLEDSAVYLCASSSTSGRITYEQYFGPGTRLTVT.

V and J are TRBV18 and TRBJ2-3, with D possibly matching TRBD1 (5 bases). The germline V gene encodes CDR1 KGHSH and CDR2 LQKENI. The V gene lost 1 base and the J gene lost 4 bases, with 15 bases spanning the gap. CDR3 length equals 16 residues. CDR3 sequence reads: CASSPRSRRVADTQYF. For the CDR3, the DNA is TGTGCCAGCTCACCACGAAGCCGCAGGGTGGCAGATACGCAGTATTTT. Complete variable domain (other parts from reference TRBV18 and TRBJ2-3): NAGVMQNPRHLVRRRGQEARLRCSPMKGHSHVYWYRQLPEEGLKFMVYLQKENIIDESGMPKERFSAEFPKEGPSILRIQQVVRGDSAAYFCASSPRSRRVADTQYFGPGTRLTVL.

This chain uses TRBV19 with TRBJ2-5, with D possibly matching TRBD1 (5 bases). Per germline, CDR1 LNHDA and CDR2 SQIVND (reference sequence). This CDR3 has 14 amino acids. Between the trimmed V and J ends, which lost 3 bases and 4 bases, there was a span of 12 bases. CDR3 coding DNA: TGTGCCAGTAGTATGCGGTCAGGGTTAGAGACCCAGTACTTC. This translates into CASSMRSGLETQYF.

This clone was found once. The CDR3 is CASSLDSAVGGYTF. DNA of the CDR3: TGTGCCAGCAGTTTAGACAGCGCCGTTGGTGGCTACACCTTC. This chain uses TRBV6-6 with TRBJ1-2, with D possibly being TRBD1 (5 bases). CDR1 MNHNY and CDR2 SVGAGI come from the germline V gene (reference sequence). The CDR3 spans 14 residues. V shed 4 bases and J shed 7 bases, with 16 bases lying between them.

CDR3: CASSIEFSRGRAIGGYTF. The CDR3 region has the DNA TGTGCCAGTAGTATAGAATTTTCTAGGGGCAGGGCGATAGGAGGCTACACCTTC. The chain is built from TRBV19 and TRBJ1-2; weak D call: TRBD1 (5 bases). This CDR3 has 18 residues. The germline gives CDR1 LNHDA, CDR2 SQIVND (reference sequence). Trimming removed 0 bases from V and 8 bases from J, with 25 bases in between.

The V and J genes are TRBV30 and TRBJ1-5, with D unresolved. This CDR3 region has 14 residues. V lost 2 bases, J lost 2 bases, and 10 bases lay in between. Per the germline V gene, CDR1 is GTSNPN and CDR2 is SVGIG (reference sequence). The CDR3 loop is CAWSFYGGNQPQHF. DNA for the CDR3: TGTGCCTGGAGTTTTTATGGTGGCAATCAGCCCCAGCATTTT.

V and J are TRBV7-9 and TRBJ2-2, with D hard to call. This CDR3 comprises 12 residues. V lost 1 base to trimming and J lost 7 bases, with 4 bases between them. CDR1 is SEHNR and CDR2 is FQNEAQ in the germline V gene (reference sequence). The CDR3 DNA reads as TGTGCCAGCAGCTTAGTTCTCGGGGAGCTGTTTTTT. Encoded protein: CASSLVLGELFF. The complete variable domain, with remaining parts taken from reference TRBV7-9 and TRBJ2-2, reads DTGVSQNPRHKITKRGQNVTFRCDPISEHNRLYWYRQTLGQGPEFLTYFQNEAQLEKSRLLSDRFSAERPKGSFSTLEIQRTEQGDSAMYLCASSLVLGELFFGEGSRLTVL.

The chain uses TRBV5-4 and TRBJ1-1, with a possible D match to TRBD1 (5 bases). In germline, CDR1 is SGHNT, CDR2 YYREEE (reference sequence). CDR3 length: 15 amino acids. The ends were cut back, 1 base at V and 8 bases at J, with 18 bases in the middle. The chain's CDR3 is CASSLFGAPGTEAFF. The CDR3 DNA follows: TGTGCCAGCAGCTTGTTCGGGGCACCAGGAACCGAAGCTTTCTTT.

The genes are TRBV29-1 and TRBJ2-6; 9 nucleotides agree with TRBD1. CDR3 length: 16 residues. Germline V gives CDR1 SQVTM, CDR2 ANQGSEA. V lost 4 bases, J lost 4 bases, and 8 bases stayed unmatched. CDR3 region: CSVGGDRDSGANVLTF. The CDR3, as DNA: TGCAGCGTTGGAGGGGACAGGGACTCCGGGGCCAACGTCCTGACTTTC.

The chain uses TRBV2 and TRBJ2-7; D unresolved. The V gene lost 11 bases and the J gene lost 6 bases, with 11 bases spanning the gap. The CDR3 is 10 residues long. CDR1 and CDR2 (germline): SNHLY, FYNNEI. CDR3 bases: TGTGCCCGGACCCCCCGCGAGCAGTACTTC. Encoded protein: CARTPREQYF.

The chain joins TRBV5-1 to TRBJ2-7; TRBD1 agrees at 10 bases. Germline CDR1 and CDR2: SGHRS and YFSETQ. The V gene end was trimmed by 4 bases and the J gene end by 6 bases; junction bases not matched to a gene: 10. The CDR3 runs to 15 residues. The CDR3 sequence: CASSPGTGDGREQYF. The CDR3, as DNA: TGCGCCAGCAGCCCCGGGACAGGGGACGGGCGCGAGCAGTACTTC.

The chain joins TRBV13 to TRBJ1-1; D is undetermined. Germline CDR1 PRHDT, CDR2 FYEKMQ (reference sequence). V gave up 3 bases and J gave up 11 bases, with 13 bases separating them. This CDR3 has 12 amino acids. This chain's CDR3 is CASSFWASAAFF. CDR3 in DNA: TGTGCCAGCAGCTTTTGGGCATCCGCGGCTTTCTTT.

The chain combines TRBV28 with TRBJ2-7; perhaps D is TRBD1 or TRBD2 (5 bases each). The V end was cut by 7 bases, the J end by 3 bases, with 22 bases between. The CDR3 is 16 residues long. Germline V CDR1 and CDR2: MDHEN, SYDVKM. The CDR3 DNA sequence: TGTGCCAGCACCGAAGAACCCGGGACGGGAAGCTACGAGCAGTACTTC. Residues: CASTEEPGTGSYEQYF.

The chain uses TRBV28 and TRBJ1-1; TRBD1 might be the D (6 bases). The CDR3 has 15 residues. V lost 9 bases and J lost 2, with 19 bases in between. Looked up from germline, CDR1 is MDHEN and CDR2 is SYDVKM. The CDR3 DNA follows: TGTGCCAGTCCGGGTGGGGGGGCCTTAAACACTGAAGCTTTCTTT. This gives the protein CASPGGGALNTEAFF.

This chain joins TRBV19 and TRBJ2-7; no clear D. The V and J ends lost 0 bases and 0 bases respectively, with 3 bases between them. Looked up from germline, CDR1 is LNHDA and CDR2 is SQIVND (reference sequence). The CDR3 contains 13 residues. As DNA, the CDR3 is TGTGCCAGTAGTATAGAGGCCTCCTACGAGCAGTACTTC. Translated, it gives CASSIEASYEQYF.

This CDR3 reads CASSLGAGGPVGFSYNEQFF. In nucleotides, the CDR3 is TGTGCCAGCAGTTTAGGAGCGGGAGGGCCTGTCGGGTTCTCCTACAATGAGCAGTTCTTC. The chain links TRBV27 to TRBJ2-1, with 10 positions matching TRBD2. The CDR3 covers 20 residues. Germline assignment: CDR1 MNHEY and CDR2 SMNVEV (reference sequence). V lost 2 bases and J lost 0; bases outside the gene matches: 13.

CDR3 residues: CASSQGGTAGGETQYF. The CDR3 DNA reads TGTGCCAGCAGCCAAGGGGGAACGGCGGGAGGCGAGACCCAGTACTTC. V and J are TRBV4-2 and TRBJ2-5; 8 nucleotides align to TRBD2. The CDR3 covers 16 residues. J lost 5 bases, V lost 1 base, and 9 bases had no gene match. CDR1 LGHNA and CDR2 YNFKEQ come from the germline V gene.

V usage is TRBV6-6 and J usage is TRBJ1-5; 9 bases map to TRBD1. Per germline, CDR1 MNHNY and CDR2 SVGAGI (reference sequence). The CDR3 is made up of 14 amino acids. After removal of 5 bases from V and 7 bases from J, the junction contained 6 bases not matched to a gene. The CDR3, as DNA: TGTGCCAGCAGTACCACAGGGGGCGGGCAGCCCCAGCATTTT. It specifies CASSTTGGGQPQHF.

This chain uses TRBV13 with TRBJ1-1; tentatively, D is TRBD1 (6 bases). Trimming cost V 4 bases and J 9 bases, with 21 bases left between them. There are 15 residues in the CDR3. The germline gives CDR1 PRHDT, CDR2 FYEKMQ (reference sequence). This CDR3 is CASSSTVRTGPKAFF. In nucleotides, the CDR3 is TGTGCCAGCAGCTCGACGGTAAGAACAGGGCCGAAAGCTTTCTTT.

V is TRBV7-2 and J is TRBJ2-1; D not certain. V was pared by 5 bases and J by 6 bases, with 8 bases between. This CDR3 spans 12 amino acids. Germline CDR1 and CDR2: SGHTA and FQGNSA. In nucleotides, the CDR3 is TGTGCCAGCAGCCCTCCTAGCAATGAGCAGTTCTTC. Encoded protein: CASSPPSNEQFF.

J is TRBJ2-2 and V is TRBV10-3; a possible D gene is TRBD2 (6 bases). The CDR3 extends over 15 amino acids. Germline V gene lookup returns CDR1 ENHRY and CDR2 SYGVKD. V was clipped by 7 bases and J by 4 bases, with 16 bases between them. CDR3 bases: TGTGCCATCACCGCGCGGGGAGAGGGCACCGGGGAGCTGTTTTTT. Protein sequence: CAITARGEGTGELFF.

This chain links TRBV9 with TRBJ1-5, with D possibly TRBD1 on 6 matching bases. CDR1 and CDR2 from the germline V gene are SGDLS and YYNGEE. The CDR3 has 13 amino acids. V was cut by 7 bases and J by 0 bases, with 8 bases left in between. The CDR3 nucleotides are TGTGCCAGCGGGACACATAGCAATCAGCCCCAGCATTTT. Translated: CASGTHSNQPQHF.

This clone was seen a few times. The chain combines TRBV6-1 with TRBJ1-4; TRBD1 agrees at 8 bases. The CDR3 is 14 amino acids. The V segment lost 1 base and the J segment 7 bases; nucleotides outside the gene matches: 2. The germline V gene has CDR1 MNHNS and CDR2 SASEGT. CDR3 nucleotide sequence: TGTGCCAGCAGTGAAGGGACAGGGAGTGAAAAACTGTTTTTT. Residues: CASSEGTGSEKLFF.

The chain recombines TRBV13 with TRBJ1-3; 8 nucleotides agree with TRBD1. Germline loops: CDR1 PRHDT, CDR2 FYEKMQ (reference sequence). The CDR3 totals 15 residues. V was clipped by 1 base and J by 3 bases; unmatched bases: 2. CDR3 in amino acids: CASSLAGGVGNTIYF. As DNA, the CDR3 is TGTGCCAGCAGCTTAGCAGGGGGCGTTGGAAACACCATATATTTT.

The rearrangement joins TRBV9 to TRBJ1-1, with D tentatively TRBD1 (5 bases). The V gene's germline CDR1 is SGDLS and CDR2 YYNGEE. There are 12 residues in the CDR3. V lost 4 bases to trimming and J lost 10 bases, with 14 bases between them. The CDR3 spells CASSPDGGGAFF. DNA of the CDR3: TGTGCCAGCAGCCCAGACGGGGGGGGAGCTTTCTTT.

J is TRBJ2-1 and V is TRBV10-3; a possible D gene is TRBD2 (6 bases). This CDR3 is built from 14 residues. The ends were cut back, 6 bases at V and 1 base at J, with 10 bases in the middle. The germline gives CDR1 ENHRY, CDR2 SYGVKD. The CDR3 DNA follows: TGTGCCATCAGACGGGGAGGTTCCTACAATGAGCAGTTCTTC. Amino acid sequence: CAIRRGGSYNEQFF.

V is TRBV18 and J is TRBJ1-3, with D perhaps matching TRBD1 (5 bases). CDR3 length: 14 amino acids. Trimming cost V 0 bases and J 6 bases, with 9 bases left between them. Germline V CDR1 and CDR2: KGHSH, LQKENI. The CDR3 sequence is CASSPPGTANTIYF. The CDR3 nucleotides read TGTGCCAGCTCACCACCCGGGACGGCAAACACCATATATTTT.

This clone appeared a few times. J is TRBJ1-1 and V is TRBV7-6; 9 positions match TRBD1. From germline, CDR1 is SGHVS and CDR2 FNYEAQ. The CDR3 has 16 amino acids. V shed 4 bases and J 3 bases; nucleotides not matched to a gene: 9. The CDR3: CASSSGQGHPHTEAFF. CDR3 sequence (DNA): TGTGCCAGCAGCTCGGGACAGGGCCACCCGCACACTGAAGCTTTCTTT.